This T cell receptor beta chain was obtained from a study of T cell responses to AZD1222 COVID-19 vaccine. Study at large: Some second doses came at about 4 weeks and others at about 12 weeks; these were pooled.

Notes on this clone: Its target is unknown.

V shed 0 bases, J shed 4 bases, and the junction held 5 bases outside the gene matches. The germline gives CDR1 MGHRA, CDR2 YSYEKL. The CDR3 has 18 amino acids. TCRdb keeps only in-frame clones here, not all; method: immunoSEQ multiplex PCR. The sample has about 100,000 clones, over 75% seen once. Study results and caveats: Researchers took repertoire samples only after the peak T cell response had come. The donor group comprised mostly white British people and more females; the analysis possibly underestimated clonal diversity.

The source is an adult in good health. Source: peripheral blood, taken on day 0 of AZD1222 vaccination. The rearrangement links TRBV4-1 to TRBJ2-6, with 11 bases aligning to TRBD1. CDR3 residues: CASSQEGQGALGANVLTF. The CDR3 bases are TGCGCCAGCAGCCAAGAAGGACAGGGGGCTTTGGGGGCCAACGTCCTGACTTTC.